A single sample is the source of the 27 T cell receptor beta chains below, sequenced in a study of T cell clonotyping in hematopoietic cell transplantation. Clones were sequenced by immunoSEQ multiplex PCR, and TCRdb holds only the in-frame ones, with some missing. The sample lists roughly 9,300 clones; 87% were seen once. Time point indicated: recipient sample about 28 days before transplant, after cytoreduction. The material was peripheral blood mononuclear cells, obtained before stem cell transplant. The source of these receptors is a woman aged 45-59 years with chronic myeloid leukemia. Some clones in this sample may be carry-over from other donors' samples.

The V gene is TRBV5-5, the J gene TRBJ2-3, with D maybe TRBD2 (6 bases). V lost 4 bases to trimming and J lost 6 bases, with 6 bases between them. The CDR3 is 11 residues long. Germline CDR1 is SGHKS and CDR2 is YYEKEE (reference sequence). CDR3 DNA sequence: TGTGCCAGCAGCCGGGAGGATACGCAGTATTTT. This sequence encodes CASSREDTQYF.

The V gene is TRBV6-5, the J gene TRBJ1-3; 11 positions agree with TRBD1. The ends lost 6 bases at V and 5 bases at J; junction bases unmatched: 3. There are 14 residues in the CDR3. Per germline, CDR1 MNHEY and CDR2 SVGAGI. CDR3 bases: TGTGCCAGCAGCCGGACAGGGGGCAGAAACACCATATATTTT. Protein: CASSRTGGRNTIYF.

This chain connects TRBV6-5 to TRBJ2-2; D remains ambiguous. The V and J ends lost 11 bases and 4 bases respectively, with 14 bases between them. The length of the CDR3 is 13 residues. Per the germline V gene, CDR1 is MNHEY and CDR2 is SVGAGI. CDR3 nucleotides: TGTGCCGCGCGACCGACCTCCACCGGGGAGCTGTTTTTT. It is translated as CAARPTSTGELFF.

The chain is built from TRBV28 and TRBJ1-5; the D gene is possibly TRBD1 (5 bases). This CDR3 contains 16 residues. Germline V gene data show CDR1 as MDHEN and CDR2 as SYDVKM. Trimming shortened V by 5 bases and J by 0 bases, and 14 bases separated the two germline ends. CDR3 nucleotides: TGTGCCAGCAGTCGAGGTGGGGCTTATAGCAATCAGCCCCAGCATTTT. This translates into CASSRGGAYSNQPQHF. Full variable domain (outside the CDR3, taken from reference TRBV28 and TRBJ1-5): DVKVTQSSRYLVKRTGEKVFLECVQDMDHENMFWYRQDPGLGLRLIYFSYDVKMKEKGDIPEGYSVSREKKERFSLILESASTNQTSMYLCASSRGGAYSNQPQHFGDGTRLSIL.

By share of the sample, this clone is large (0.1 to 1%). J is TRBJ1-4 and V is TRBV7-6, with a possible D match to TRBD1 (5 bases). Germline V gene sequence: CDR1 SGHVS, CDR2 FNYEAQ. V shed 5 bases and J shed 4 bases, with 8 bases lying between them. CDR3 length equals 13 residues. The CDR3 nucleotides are TGTGCCAGCAGCACGGGGCTTAATGAAAAACTGTTTTTT. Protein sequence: CASSTGLNEKLFF.

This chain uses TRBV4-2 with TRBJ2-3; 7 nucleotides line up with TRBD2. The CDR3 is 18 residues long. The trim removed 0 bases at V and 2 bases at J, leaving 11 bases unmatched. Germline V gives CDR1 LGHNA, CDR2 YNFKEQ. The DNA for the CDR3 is TGTGCCAGCAGCCAAGACGGCGTAGCGGGCCCCTACACAGATACGCAGTATTTT. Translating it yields CASSQDGVAGPYTDTQYF.

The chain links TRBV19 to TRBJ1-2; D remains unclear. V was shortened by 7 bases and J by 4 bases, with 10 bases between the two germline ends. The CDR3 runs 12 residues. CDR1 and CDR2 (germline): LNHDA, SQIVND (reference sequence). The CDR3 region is CASNEGFYGYTF. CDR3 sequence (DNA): TGTGCCAGTAACGAGGGCTTCTATGGCTACACCTTC.

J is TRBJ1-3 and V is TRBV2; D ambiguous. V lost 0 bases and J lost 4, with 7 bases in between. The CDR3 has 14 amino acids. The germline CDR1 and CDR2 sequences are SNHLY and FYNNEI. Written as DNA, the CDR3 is TGTGCCAGCAGTGAAGCGGGTAGGGGAAACACCATATATTTT. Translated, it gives CASSEAGRGNTIYF.

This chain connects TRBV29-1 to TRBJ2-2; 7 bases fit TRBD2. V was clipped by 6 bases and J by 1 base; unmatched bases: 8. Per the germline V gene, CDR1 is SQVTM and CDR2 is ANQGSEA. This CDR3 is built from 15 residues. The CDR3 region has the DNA TGCAGCGTAGTACTAGCGAAAAAGAACACCGGGGAGCTGTTTTTT. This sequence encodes CSVVLAKKNTGELFF.

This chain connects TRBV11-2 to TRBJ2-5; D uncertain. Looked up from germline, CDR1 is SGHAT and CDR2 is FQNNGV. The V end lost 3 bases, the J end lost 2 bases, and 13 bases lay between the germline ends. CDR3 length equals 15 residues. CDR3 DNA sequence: TGTGCCAGCAGCTTCGCCCATAGTGGACAAGAGACCCAGTACTTC. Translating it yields CASSFAHSGQETQYF.

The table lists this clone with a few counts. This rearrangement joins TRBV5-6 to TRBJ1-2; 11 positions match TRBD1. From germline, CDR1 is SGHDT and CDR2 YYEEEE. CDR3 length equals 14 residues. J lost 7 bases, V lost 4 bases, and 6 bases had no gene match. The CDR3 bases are TGTGCCAGCAGCCTGGGGACAGGGGGATCTGGCTACACCTTC. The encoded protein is CASSLGTGGSGYTF. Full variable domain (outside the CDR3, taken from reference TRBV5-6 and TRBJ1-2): DAGVTQSPTHLIKTRGQQVTLRCSPKSGHDTVSWYQQALGQGPQFIFQYYEEEERQRGNFPDRFSGHQFPNYSSELNVNALLLGDSALYLCASSLGTGGSGYTFGSGTRLTVV.

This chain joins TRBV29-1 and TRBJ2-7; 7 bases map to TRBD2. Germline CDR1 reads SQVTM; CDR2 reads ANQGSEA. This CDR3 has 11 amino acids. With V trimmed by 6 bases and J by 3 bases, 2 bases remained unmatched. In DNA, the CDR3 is TGCAGCGTGGGGGGGAACTACGAGCAGTACTTC. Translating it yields CSVGGNYEQYF.

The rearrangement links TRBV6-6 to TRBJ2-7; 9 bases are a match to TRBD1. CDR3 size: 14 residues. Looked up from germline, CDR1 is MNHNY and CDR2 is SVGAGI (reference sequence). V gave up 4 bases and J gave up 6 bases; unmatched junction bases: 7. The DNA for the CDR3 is TGTGCCAGCAGTTTCCCCGGGACAGGGCGCGAGCAGTACTTC. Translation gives CASSFPGTGREQYF.

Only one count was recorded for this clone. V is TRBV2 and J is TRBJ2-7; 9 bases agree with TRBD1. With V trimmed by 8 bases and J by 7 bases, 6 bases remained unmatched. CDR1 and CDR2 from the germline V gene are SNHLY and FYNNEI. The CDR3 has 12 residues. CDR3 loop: CASLQGAGEQYF. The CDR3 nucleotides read TGTGCCAGCTTACAGGGGGCCGGGGAGCAGTACTTC. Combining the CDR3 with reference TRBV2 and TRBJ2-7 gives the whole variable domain EPEVTQTPSHQVTQMGQEVILRCVPISNHLYFYWYRQILGQKVEFLVSFYNNEISEKSEIFDDQFSVERPDGSNFTLKIRSTKLEDSAMYFCASLQGAGEQYFGPGTRLTVT.

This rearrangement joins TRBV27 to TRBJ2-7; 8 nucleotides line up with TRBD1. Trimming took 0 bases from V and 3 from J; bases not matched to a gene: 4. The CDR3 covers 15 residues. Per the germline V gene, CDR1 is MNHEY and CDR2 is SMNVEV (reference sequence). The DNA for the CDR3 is TGTGCCAGCAGTTTATCTTTTACAGGGGGCTACGAGCAGTACTTC. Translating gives CASSLSFTGGYEQYF.

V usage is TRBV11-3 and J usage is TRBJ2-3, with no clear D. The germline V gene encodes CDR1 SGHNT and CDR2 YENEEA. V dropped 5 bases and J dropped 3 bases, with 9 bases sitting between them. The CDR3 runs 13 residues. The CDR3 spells CASSAHGTDTQYF. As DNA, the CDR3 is TGTGCCAGCAGCGCGCACGGGACAGATACGCAGTATTTT.

CDR3 amino acids: CASSTRRHNEQFF. In nucleotides, the CDR3 is TGTGCCAGTAGTACTAGACGTCACAATGAGCAGTTCTTC. The V call is TRBV19, the J call TRBJ2-1; D is uncertain. Trimming took 4 bases from V and 5 from J, leaving 9 bases between them. Per germline, CDR1 LNHDA and CDR2 SQIVND (reference sequence). This CDR3 is built from 13 residues.

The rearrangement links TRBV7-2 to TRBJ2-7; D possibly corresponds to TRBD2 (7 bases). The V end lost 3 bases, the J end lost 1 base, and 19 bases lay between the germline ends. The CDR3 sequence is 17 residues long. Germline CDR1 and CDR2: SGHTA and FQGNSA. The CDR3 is CASSFFPRGPISYEQYF. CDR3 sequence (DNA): TGTGCCAGCAGCTTTTTCCCGCGGGGGCCTATTTCCTACGAGCAGTACTTC.

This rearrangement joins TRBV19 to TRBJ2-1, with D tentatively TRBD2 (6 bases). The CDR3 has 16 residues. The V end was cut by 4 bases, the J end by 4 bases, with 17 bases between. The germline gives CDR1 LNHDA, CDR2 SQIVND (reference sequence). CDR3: CASSRSGTDIYNEQFF. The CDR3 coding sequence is TGTGCCAGTAGTAGGTCCGGGACTGATATTTACAATGAGCAGTTCTTC.

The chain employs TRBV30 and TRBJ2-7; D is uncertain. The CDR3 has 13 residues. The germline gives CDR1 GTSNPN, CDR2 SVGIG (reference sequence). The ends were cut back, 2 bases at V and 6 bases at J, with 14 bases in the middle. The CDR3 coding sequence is TGTGCCTGGAGTTTCCAATCCGCAGGCGAGCAGTACTTC. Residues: CAWSFQSAGEQYF. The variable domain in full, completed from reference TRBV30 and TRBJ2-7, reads SQTIHQWPATLVQPVGSPLSLECTVEGTSNPNLYWYRQAAGRGLQLLFYSVGIGQISSEVPQNLSASRPQDRQFILSSKKLLLSDSGFYLCAWSFQSAGEQYFGPGTRLTVT.

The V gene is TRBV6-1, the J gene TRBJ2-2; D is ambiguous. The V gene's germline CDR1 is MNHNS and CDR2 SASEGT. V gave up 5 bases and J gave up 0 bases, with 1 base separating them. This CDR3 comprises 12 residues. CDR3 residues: CASSTNTGELFF. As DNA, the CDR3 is TGTGCCAGCAGTACGAACACCGGGGAGCTGTTTTTT.

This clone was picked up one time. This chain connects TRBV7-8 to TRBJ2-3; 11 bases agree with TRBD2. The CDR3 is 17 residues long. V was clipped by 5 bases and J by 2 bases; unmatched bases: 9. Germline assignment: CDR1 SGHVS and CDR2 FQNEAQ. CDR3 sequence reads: CASSTRRLAGTTDTQYF. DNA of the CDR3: TGTGCCAGCAGCACCCGCCGACTAGCGGGGACCACAGATACGCAGTATTTT.

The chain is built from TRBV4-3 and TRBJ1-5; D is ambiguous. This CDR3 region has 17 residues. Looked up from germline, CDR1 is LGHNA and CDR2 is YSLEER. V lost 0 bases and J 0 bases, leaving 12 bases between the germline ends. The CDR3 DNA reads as TGCGCCAGCAGCCAAGATTTACGGTATGATAGCAATCAGCCCCAGCATTTT. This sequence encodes CASSQDLRYDSNQPQHF.

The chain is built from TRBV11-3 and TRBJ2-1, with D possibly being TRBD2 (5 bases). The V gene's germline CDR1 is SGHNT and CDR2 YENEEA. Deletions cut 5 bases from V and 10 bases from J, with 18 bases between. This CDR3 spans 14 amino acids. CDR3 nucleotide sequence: TGTGCCAGCAGCACGTCACGGGGTATGCGGGAGCAGTTCTTC. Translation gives CASSTSRGMREQFF. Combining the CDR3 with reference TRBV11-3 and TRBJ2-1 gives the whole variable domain EAGVVQSPRYKIIEKKQPVAFWCNPISGHNTLYWYLQNLGQGPELLIRYENEEAVDDSQLPKDRFSAERLKGVDSTLKIQPAELGDSAVYLCASSTSRGMREQFFGPGTRLTVL.

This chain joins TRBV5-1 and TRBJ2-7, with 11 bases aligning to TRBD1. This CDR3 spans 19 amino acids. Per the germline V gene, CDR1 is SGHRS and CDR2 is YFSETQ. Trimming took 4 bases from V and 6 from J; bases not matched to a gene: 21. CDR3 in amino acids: CASSLQPSGTGGFTGEQYF. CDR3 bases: TGCGCCAGCAGCCTCCAACCGTCCGGGACAGGGGGGTTTACTGGCGAGCAGTACTTC.

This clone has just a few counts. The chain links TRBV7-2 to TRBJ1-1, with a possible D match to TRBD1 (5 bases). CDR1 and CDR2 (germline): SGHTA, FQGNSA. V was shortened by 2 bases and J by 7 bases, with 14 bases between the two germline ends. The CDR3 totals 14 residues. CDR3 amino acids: CASSLSGGIDEAFF. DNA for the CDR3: TGTGCCAGCAGCTTATCGGGGGGGATTGATGAAGCTTTCTTT.

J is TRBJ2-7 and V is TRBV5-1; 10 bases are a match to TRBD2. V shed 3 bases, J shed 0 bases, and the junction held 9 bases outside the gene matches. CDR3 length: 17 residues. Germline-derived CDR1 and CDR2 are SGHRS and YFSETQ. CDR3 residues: CASSSKRTSGGSYEQYF. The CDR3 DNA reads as TGCGCCAGCAGCTCGAAACGGACTAGCGGAGGCTCCTACGAGCAGTACTTC.